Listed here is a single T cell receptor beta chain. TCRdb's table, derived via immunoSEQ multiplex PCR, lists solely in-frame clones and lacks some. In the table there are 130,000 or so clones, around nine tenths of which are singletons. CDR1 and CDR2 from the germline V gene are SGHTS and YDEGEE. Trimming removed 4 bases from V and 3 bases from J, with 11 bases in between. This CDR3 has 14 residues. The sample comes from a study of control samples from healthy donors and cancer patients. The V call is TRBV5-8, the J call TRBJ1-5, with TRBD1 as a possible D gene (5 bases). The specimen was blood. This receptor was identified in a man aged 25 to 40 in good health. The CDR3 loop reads CASSTDSYNQPQHF. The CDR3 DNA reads TGTGCCAGCAGCACAGACAGCTACAATCAGCCCCAGCATTTT.